This T cell receptor beta chain originates from a study of T cell changes during pregnancy in multiple sclerosis. Only one count was recorded for this clone. The CDR3 has 13 amino acids. Per germline, CDR1 SGHAT and CDR2 FQDESV (reference sequence). Trimming removed 4 bases from V and 4 bases from J; junction bases left unmatched: 2. Generated by immunoSEQ multiplex PCR, the TCRdb table keeps only in-frame clones and is missing some. The data show around 30,000 clones, 80% to 90% seen once. V is TRBV11-1 and J is TRBJ1-1, with 8 bases matching TRBD1. The clonotype originates from a female donor with multiple sclerosis, enrolled in a pregnancy study. This material consisted of CD8+ T cells from peripheral blood mononuclear cells, taken in the second trimester of pregnancy. The CDR3 nucleotides are TGTGCCAGCAGCTGGACAGGGCGCACTGAAGCTTTCTTT. Protein product: CASSWTGRTEAFF.